This T cell receptor beta chain was obtained from a study of T cell responses to AZD1222 COVID-19 vaccine (dated by TCRdb to about 2021). Background on the whole study: A total of 233 trial participants underwent TCR sequencing, of whom 207 received two doses of AZD1222 and about 25 received two doses of the MenACWY control vaccine. Enrollment into the trials was organized by age into subgroups of 18-55, 56-69 and 70-plus years, and those subgroups contained roughly 150, 30 and 60 TCR-sequenced participants, respectively.

Reading the germline V gene (reference sequence) gives CDR1 SEHNR and CDR2 FQNEAQ. The germline V end is reduced by 3 bases and the J end by 7 bases; junction bases left unmatched: 10. From the cysteine through the phenylalanine, the CDR3 covers 16 amino acids. Left in the record is the CDR3 DNA by itself, 48 bases read in frame from the first base. The intended sense of this specimen's time point label: about 28 days (+/-7) after the second vaccine dose. The treatment or condition label corresponds to: meningococcal conjugate vaccine given as trial control. The vaccinee samples were drawn from two UK trials, COV001 and COV002, one of which was a single-blind randomized controlled phase 2/3 trial testing AZD1222 (ChAdOx1 nCoV-19) in healthy adults. For TCRbeta chain sequencing, PBMC samples from trial participants were taken at day 0 and at day 28 after the second dose. The full study reports these points: In the small 56-69-year group, the increase in depth fell short of significance, most likely because of low power. Because no samples from the day 14 peak response were available, repertoires could be characterized only after the peak T cell response. A significant rise in spike-specific TCR breadth and depth was observed after two AZD1222 doses relative to day 0 and relative to MenACWY recipients. Most participants were white British and females outnumbered males, and the authors suggested that clonal diversity may have been underestimated. The whole spike protein was spanned by vaccine-associated CD4 TCRs, and dominant responses were seen in regions 160-218 and 743-854. Only a handful of AZD1222 recipients were SARS-CoV-2 seropositive at baseline, limiting conclusions about previously exposed vaccinees. Reportedly, close to half of the unique spike-specific TCRs recognized epitopes lying outside the regions that are mutated in the B.1.351 and B.1.1.7 variants.

This clone is a singleton in its sample. There is no known antigen for this receptor. No base quality values were provided; no much bigger clone lies one nucleotide off. The CDR3 regions of human TCRbeta chains were subjected to immunosequencing. Per the authors' processing: Repertoire TCRs were checked for matches against a reference library of SARS-CoV-2-specific TCRs that had been generated using the MIRA antigen-specificity platform. Breadth meant the fraction of unique TCRs that were SARS-CoV-2-associated, whereas depth meant the fraction of total T cells that were SARS-CoV-2-associated. Using the MIRA data, every spike-specific TCR was mapped to the spike region that the TCR reacted to and assigned to either a CD4 or a CD8 class. Log10-transformed breadth and depth values were compared by one-way ANOVA with Sidak's multiple comparisons tests. As stored in TCRdb, this immuneACCESS dataset retains in-frame rearrangements with V and J assigned. A fraction of the clones does not appear; measured against another copy, unresolved V genes explain less than half of the discrepancy, and the remainder lacks a known reason. V and J calls plus clone size are reproduced from that table; the DNA served to infer D and trimming. Within this sample are under 200,000 clones, with roughly nine tenths of them counted one time only. The ten largest clones add up to about 3.6% of the sample.

This specimen consisted of peripheral blood, obtained 28 days after the second dose of the MenACWY control vaccine. Recombination linked TRBV7-9 to TRBJ2-1; 9 central nucleotides agree with TRBD2. This TCR was sampled from an adult who received the MenACWY meningococcal vaccine as a control. For the CDR3, the sequence is CASSLVLAGGRNEQFF. The DNA sequence is as follows: TGTGCCAGCAGCTTGGTCCTGGCGGGAGGGCGAAATGAGCAGTTCTTC.